This T cell receptor (beta chain) was identified during a study of shared clonotypes between healthy human individuals. Every donor, a Caucasian adult, lived in Nashville, Tennessee. Researchers divided each subset's genomic DNA evenly across several immunoSEQ plates. Some clones are missing from TCRdb's copy, which holds only in-frame ones; the method was immunoSEQ multiplex PCR. The data hold approximately 530,000 clones, with more than 95% observed a single time. The V and J ends lost 0 bases and 4 bases respectively, with 6 bases between them. The CDR3 is 12 residues long. The germline gives CDR1 GTSNPN, CDR2 SVGIG (reference sequence).

This TCR derives from a woman aged 25 to 39 in good health. Sequencing was done on a sample of naive CD4+ T cells sorted from blood. Subset reported: CD45RA+ positively selected. The rearrangement joins TRBV30 to TRBJ1-2; D remains ambiguous. The chain's CDR3 is CAWSVSSYGYTF. In nucleotides, the CDR3 is TGTGCCTGGAGTGTAAGTTCCTATGGCTACACCTTC.